A single sample gave rise to the 3 T cell receptor beta chains below, sequenced in a study of blood T cell repertoires in COVID-19. Assay: immunoSEQ multiplex PCR; the TCRdb copy retains only in-frame clones and omits some. The sample has about 14,000 clones; around nine tenths are singletons. The sample comprised peripheral blood. The receptors stem from a human donor in a cohort sampled during active COVID-19.

This chain uses TRBV18 with TRBJ1-1, with D unclear. The V gene's germline CDR1 is KGHSH and CDR2 LQKENI. This CDR3 is built from 14 residues. V was pared by 3 bases and J by 7 bases, with 15 bases between. The CDR3 spells CASSPLRGIREAFF. Here the CDR3 DNA reads TGTGCCAGCTCACCTTTGAGAGGGATACGTGAAGCTTTCTTT.

The chain is built from TRBV27 and TRBJ1-5; tentative D call: TRBD1 (5 bases). V was trimmed by 6 bases and J by 5 bases, leaving 11 bases between them. CDR1 MNHEY and CDR2 SMNVEV come from the germline V gene (reference sequence). This CDR3 spans 13 amino acids. In DNA form, the CDR3 reads TGTGCCAGCAGGCGGATAGGGGATCAGCCCCAGCATTTT. Amino acids: CASRRIGDQPQHF.

The chain recombines TRBV7-2 with TRBJ2-7, with TRBD2 identical over 9 bases. Trimming at V came to 5 bases and at J to 4 bases, leaving 9 bases not matched to a gene. Germline V gives CDR1 SGHTA, CDR2 FQGNSA. The CDR3 runs 15 residues. The CDR3: CASSPDSGSLYEQYF. The CDR3 nucleotides are TGTGCCAGCAGCCCCGATAGCGGGAGTCTATACGAGCAGTACTTC.